This TCR beta chain was captured by sequencing in a study of blood T cell repertoires in COVID-19. Study-wide background: PBMCs, B-cell-depleted T cells, or T cells provided the cDNA or gDNA that made up the material.

There are 15 residues in the CDR3. Germline lookup yields CDR1 SGHAT and CDR2 FQNNGV. After removal of 2 bases from V and 5 bases from J, the junction contained 7 bases not matched to a gene. Generated by immunoSEQ multiplex PCR, the TCRdb table keeps only in-frame clones and is missing some. Of approximately 80,000 clones listed, roughly 86% are singletons. This clonotype originated in a man aged 60 to 75 with acute or convalescent COVID-19. The rearrangement joins TRBV11-2 to TRBJ2-7; 9 bases are shared with TRBD1. Source material: peripheral blood. The CDR3, as DNA: TGTGCCAGCAGCTTATTACAGGGGGCGCGGAACGAGCAGTACTTC. This encodes CASSLLQGARNEQYF. Full variable domain (rest looked up from reference TRBV11-2 and TRBJ2-7): EAGVAQSPRYKIIEKRQSVAFWCNPISGHATLYWYQQILGQGPKLLIQFQNNGVVDDSQLPKDRFSAERLKGVDSTLKIQPAKLEDSAVYLCASSLLQGARNEQYFGPGTRLTVT.